This T cell receptor beta chain appears in the sequencing data of a study of stem cell transplantation in POMP-related autoinflammatory disease. General observations from the study: Across all analyzed T-cell subsets, patients with PRAID tended toward reduced diversity and increased clonality. Patients with PRAID showed a restricted number of unique TRB V-J gene pairings.

Measured with immunoSEQ multiplex PCR; TCRdb has only the in-frame clones, and not every one. The sample has some 29,000 clones, about 90% seen once; the top ten hold 0.55% to 0.9%. Unmatched junction bases numbered 13, after V lost 4 bases and J lost 5 bases. This CDR3 region has 16 residues. Per germline, CDR1 ENHRY and CDR2 SYGVKD. As concerns this clone: The antigen is unknown.

The sequences come from CD4+ T cells from PBMCs, collected before stem cell transplantation. The receptor was derived from a human donor with POMP-related autoinflammation and immune dysregulation (PRAID). J is TRBJ2-5 and V is TRBV10-3; TRBD2 aligns across 7 bases. The CDR3 nucleotides read TGTGCCATCAGTGGGGGAGGGACGGGTCGGAAGGAGACCCAGTACTTC. Translated, it gives CAISGGGTGRKETQYF.